This TCR beta chain was captured by sequencing in a study of blood T cell repertoires in COVID-19. Across the study: Whether acute or convalescent, the COVID-19 samples came from the United States, Italy and Spain. The cDNA or gDNA used as material had been derived from T cells, B-cell-depleted T cells, or PBMCs.

Original methodology: Researchers report that nucleated cell counts were estimated from reference gene primer amplification. Assay: immunoSEQ multiplex PCR; the TCRdb copy retains only in-frame clones and omits some. V, J and clone size derive from that table, while D and trimming were established from the DNA sequence. The table has fewer than 75,000 clones, approximately 89% seen once. Trimming took off 3 bases at V and 3 bases at J, with 12 bases between the two ends. CDR3 length: 15 residues. Germline-derived CDR1 and CDR2 are LNHDA and SQIVND (reference sequence). This chain uses TRBV19 with TRBJ2-1; maybe TRBD2 (7 bases). The sequencing input was peripheral blood. This receptor was identified in a man in his 60s with acute or convalescent COVID-19. Here the CDR3 reads CASSIGRGHYNEQFF. CDR3 DNA: TGTGCCAGTAGTATTGGGCGGGGGCACTACAATGAGCAGTTCTTC.